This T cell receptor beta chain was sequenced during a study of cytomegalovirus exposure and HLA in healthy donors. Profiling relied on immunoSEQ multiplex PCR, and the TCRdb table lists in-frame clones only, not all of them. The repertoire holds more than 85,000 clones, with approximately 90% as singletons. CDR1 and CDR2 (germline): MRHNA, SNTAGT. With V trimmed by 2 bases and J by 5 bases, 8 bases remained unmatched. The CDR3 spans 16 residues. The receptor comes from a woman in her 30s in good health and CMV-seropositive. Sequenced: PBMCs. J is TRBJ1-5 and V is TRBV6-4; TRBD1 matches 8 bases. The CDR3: CASSDDDRGNYQPQHF. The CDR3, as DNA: TGTGCCAGCAGTGACGATGACAGGGGAAACTATCAGCCCCAGCATTTT.